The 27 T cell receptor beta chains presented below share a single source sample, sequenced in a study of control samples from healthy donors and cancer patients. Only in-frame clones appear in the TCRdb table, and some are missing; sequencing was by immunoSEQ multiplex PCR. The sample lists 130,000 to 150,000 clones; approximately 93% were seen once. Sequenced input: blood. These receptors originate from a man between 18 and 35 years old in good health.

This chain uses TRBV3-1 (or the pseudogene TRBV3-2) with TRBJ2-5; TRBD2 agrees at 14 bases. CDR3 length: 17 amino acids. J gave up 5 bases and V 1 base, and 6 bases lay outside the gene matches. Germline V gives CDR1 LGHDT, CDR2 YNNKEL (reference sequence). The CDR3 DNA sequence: TGTGCCAGCAGCCAAGCCCGGACTAGCGGGGGGTTGGAGACCCAGTACTTC. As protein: CASSQARTSGGLETQYF.

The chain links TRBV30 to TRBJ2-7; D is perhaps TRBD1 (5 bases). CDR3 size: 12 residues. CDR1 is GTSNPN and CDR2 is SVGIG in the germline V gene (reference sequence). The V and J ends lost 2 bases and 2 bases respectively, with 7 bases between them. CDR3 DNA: TGTGCCTGGAGTCTCAGGGCCTACGAGCAGTACTTC. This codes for CAWSLRAYEQYF.

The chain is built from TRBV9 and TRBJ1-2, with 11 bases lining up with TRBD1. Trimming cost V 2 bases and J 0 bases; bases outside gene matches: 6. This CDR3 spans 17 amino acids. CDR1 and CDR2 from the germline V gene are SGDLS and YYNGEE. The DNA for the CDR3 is TGTGCCAGCAGCGTTTCCCGGGACAGGGGGTCTAACTATGGCTACACCTTC. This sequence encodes CASSVSRDRGSNYGYTF.

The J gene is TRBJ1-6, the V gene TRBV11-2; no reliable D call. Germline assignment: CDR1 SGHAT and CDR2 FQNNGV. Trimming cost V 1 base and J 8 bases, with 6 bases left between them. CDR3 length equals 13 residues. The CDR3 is CASSLGGDSPLHF. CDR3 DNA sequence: TGTGCCAGCAGCTTAGGGGGTGATTCACCCCTCCACTTT. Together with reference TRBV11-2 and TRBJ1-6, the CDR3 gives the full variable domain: EAGVAQSPRYKIIEKRQSVAFWCNPISGHATLYWYQQILGQGPKLLIQFQNNGVVDDSQLPKDRFSAERLKGVDSTLKIQPAKLEDSAVYLCASSLGGDSPLHFGNGTRLTVT.

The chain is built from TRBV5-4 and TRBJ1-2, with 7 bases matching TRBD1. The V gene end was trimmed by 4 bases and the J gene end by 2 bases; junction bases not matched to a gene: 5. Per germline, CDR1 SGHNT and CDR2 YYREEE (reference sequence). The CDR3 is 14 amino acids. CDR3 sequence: CASSTQTGNYGYTF. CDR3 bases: TGTGCCAGCAGCACCCAGACAGGGAACTATGGCTACACCTTC.

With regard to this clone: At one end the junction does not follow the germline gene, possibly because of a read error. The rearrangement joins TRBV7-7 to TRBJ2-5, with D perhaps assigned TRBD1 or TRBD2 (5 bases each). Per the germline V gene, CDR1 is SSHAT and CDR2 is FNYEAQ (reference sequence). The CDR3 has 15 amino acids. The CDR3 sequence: CASSFGTLLSETQYF. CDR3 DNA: TGTGCTAGCAGCTTCGGGACCCTGCTGTCTGAGACCCAGTACTTC.

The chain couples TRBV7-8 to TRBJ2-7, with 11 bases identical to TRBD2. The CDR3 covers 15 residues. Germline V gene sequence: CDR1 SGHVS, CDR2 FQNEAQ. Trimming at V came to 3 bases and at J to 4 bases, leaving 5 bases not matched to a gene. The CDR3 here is CASSFTSGSKYEQYF. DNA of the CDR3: TGTGCCAGCAGCTTTACTAGCGGGAGTAAATACGAGCAGTACTTC.

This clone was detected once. The CDR3 protein is CASSVSRTFNTEAFF. As DNA, the CDR3 is TGTGCCAGCAGCGTTTCCCGGACGTTCAACACTGAAGCTTTCTTT. The genes are TRBV7-8 and TRBJ1-1; D unclear. The germline V and J ends were trimmed by 5 bases and 2 bases, with 15 bases remaining between them. The CDR3 totals 15 residues. CDR1 SGHVS and CDR2 FQNEAQ come from the germline V gene.

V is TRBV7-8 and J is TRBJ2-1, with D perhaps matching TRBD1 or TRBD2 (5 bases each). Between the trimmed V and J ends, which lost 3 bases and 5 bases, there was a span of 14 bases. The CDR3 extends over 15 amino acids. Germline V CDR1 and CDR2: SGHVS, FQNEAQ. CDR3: CASSFNGDPNNEQFF. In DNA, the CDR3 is TGTGCCAGCAGCTTCAACGGGGACCCTAACAATGAGCAGTTCTTC.

CDR3 amino acids: CASSLPPGQGYEQYF. The DNA for the CDR3 is TGTGCCAGCAGCTTGCCGCCGGGACAGGGATACGAGCAGTACTTC. The rearrangement links TRBV7-8 to TRBJ2-7; 9 bases map to TRBD1. Germline V gives CDR1 SGHVS, CDR2 FQNEAQ. The length of the CDR3 is 15 residues. V lost 3 bases and J lost 4; bases outside the gene matches: 7. The entire variable domain, with the rest obtained from reference TRBV7-8 and TRBJ2-7, is as follows: GAGVSQSPRYKVAKRGQDVALRCDPISGHVSLFWYQQALGQGPEFLTYFQNEAQLDKSGLPSDRFFAERPEGSVSTLKIQRTQQEDSAVYLCASSLPPGQGYEQYFGPGTRLTVT.

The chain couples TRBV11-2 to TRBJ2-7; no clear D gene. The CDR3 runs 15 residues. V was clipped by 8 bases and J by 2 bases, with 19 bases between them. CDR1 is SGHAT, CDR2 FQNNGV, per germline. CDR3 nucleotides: TGTGCCAGCCGCACCTCTGGCGGTCGAACCTACGAGCAGTACTTC. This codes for CASRTSGGRTYEQYF.

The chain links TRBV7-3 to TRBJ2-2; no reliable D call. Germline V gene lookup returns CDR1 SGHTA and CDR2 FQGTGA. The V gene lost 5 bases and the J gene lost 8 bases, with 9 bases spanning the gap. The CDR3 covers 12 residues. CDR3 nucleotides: TGTGCCAGCAGCCGAAAAGCGGGGGAGCTGTTTTTT. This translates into CASSRKAGELFF.

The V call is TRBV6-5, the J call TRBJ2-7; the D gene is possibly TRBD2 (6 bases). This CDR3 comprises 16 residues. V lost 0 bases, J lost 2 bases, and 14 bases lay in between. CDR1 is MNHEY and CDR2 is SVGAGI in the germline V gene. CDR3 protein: CASSYSFGGVAYEQYF. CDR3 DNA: TGTGCCAGCAGTTACTCGTTTGGCGGGGTAGCCTACGAGCAGTACTTC.

The CDR3 loop is CASSVGDENTEAFF. Here the CDR3 DNA reads TGTGCCAGCAGTGTGGGGGATGAGAACACTGAAGCTTTCTTT. This chain joins TRBV25-1 and TRBJ1-1; a weak D match, TRBD1 (5 bases). Germline V lookup: CDR1 MGHDK, CDR2 SYGVNS. V shed 4 bases and J shed 1 base, with 10 bases lying between them. The CDR3 runs 14 residues.

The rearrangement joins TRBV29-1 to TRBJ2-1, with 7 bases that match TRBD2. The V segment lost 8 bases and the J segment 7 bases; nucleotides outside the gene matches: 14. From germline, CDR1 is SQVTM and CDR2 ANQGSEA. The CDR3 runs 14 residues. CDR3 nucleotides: TGCAGCTACCTCTGGAGCGGGGTGCTTAATGAGCAGTTCTTC. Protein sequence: CSYLWSGVLNEQFF.

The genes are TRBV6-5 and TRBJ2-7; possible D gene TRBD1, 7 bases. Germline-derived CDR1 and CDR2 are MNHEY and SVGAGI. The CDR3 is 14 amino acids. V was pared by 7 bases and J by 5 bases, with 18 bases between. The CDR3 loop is CASTRGADADEQYF. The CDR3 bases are TGTGCCAGCACCAGGGGGGCGGACGCCGACGAGCAGTACTTC.

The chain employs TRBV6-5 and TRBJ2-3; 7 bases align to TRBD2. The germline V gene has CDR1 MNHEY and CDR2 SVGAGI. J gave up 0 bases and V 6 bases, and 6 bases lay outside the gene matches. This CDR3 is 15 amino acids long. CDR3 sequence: CASSQLSGSTDTQYF. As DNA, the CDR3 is TGTGCCAGCAGCCAGCTTAGCGGGAGCACAGATACGCAGTATTTT.

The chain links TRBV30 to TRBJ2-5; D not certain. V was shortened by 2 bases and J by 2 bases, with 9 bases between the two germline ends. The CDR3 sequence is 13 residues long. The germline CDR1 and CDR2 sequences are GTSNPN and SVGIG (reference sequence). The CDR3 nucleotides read TGTGCCTGGAGTAGGCAGAAACAAGAGACCCAGTACTTC. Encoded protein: CAWSRQKQETQYF.

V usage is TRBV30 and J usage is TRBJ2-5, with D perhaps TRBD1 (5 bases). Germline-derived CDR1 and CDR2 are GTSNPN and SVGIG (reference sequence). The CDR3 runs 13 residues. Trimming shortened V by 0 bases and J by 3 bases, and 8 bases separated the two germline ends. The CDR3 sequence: CAWSVSREETQYF. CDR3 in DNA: TGTGCCTGGAGTGTCTCCAGGGAAGAGACCCAGTACTTC.

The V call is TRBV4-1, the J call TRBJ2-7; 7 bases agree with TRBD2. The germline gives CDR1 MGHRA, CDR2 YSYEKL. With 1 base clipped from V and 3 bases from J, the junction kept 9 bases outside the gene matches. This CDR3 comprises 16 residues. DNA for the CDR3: TGCGCCAGCAGCCAAGTGGGCGGGGGTGACCTCTACGAGCAGTACTTC. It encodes CASSQVGGGDLYEQYF.

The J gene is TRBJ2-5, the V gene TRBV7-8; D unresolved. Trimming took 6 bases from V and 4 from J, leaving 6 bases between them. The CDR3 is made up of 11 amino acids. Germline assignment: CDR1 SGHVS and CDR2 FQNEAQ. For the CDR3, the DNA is TGTGCCAGCAGTTCTAGAGAGACCCAGTACTTC. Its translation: CASSSRETQYF.

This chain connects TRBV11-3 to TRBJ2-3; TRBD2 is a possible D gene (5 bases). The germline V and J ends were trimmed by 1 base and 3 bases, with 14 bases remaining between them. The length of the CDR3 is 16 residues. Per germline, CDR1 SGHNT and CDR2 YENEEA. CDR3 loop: CASSLGGIGETDTQYF. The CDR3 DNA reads TGTGCCAGCAGCTTAGGAGGGATTGGGGAGACAGATACGCAGTATTTT. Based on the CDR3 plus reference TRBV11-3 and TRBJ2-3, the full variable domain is EAGVVQSPRYKIIEKKQPVAFWCNPISGHNTLYWYLQNLGQGPELLIRYENEEAVDDSQLPKDRFSAERLKGVDSTLKIQPAELGDSAVYLCASSLGGIGETDTQYFGPGTRLTVL.

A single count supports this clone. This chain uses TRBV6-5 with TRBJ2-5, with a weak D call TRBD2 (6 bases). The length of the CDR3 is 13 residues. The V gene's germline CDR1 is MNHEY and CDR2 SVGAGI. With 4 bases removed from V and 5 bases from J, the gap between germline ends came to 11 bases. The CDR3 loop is CASSFALAETQYF. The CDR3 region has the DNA TGTGCCAGCAGTTTCGCCCTAGCGGAGACCCAGTACTTC.

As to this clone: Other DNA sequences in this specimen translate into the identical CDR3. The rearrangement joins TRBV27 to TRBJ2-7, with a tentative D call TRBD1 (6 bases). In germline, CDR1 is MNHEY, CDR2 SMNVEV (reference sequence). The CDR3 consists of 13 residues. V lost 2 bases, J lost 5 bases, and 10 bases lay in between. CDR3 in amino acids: CASSLSRGHEQYF. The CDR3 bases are TGTGCCAGCAGTTTAAGCAGGGGCCACGAGCAGTACTTC.

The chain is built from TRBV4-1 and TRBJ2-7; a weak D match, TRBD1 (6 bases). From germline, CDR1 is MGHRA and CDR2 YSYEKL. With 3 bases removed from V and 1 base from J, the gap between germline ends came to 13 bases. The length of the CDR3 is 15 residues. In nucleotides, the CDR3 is TGCGCCAGCAGCCAGGAGGACAGTGCTTCCTACGAGCAGTACTTC. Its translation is CASSQEDSASYEQYF.

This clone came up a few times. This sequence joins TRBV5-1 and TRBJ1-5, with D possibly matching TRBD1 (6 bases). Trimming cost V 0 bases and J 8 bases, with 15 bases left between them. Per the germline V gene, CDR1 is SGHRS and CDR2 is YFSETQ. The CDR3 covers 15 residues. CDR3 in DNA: TGCGCCAGCAGCTTGGAGGGGGGACCGGGGGAGCCCCAGCATTTT. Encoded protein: CASSLEGGPGEPQHF.

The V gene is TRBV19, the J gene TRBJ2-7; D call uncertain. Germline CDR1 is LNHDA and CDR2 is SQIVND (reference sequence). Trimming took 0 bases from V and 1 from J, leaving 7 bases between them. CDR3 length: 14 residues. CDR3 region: CASSIELQSYEQYF. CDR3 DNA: TGTGCCAGTAGTATAGAACTTCAGTCCTACGAGCAGTACTTC.